This TCR beta chain was sequenced in a study of T cells in Graves' hyperthyroidism and ophthalmopathy. The investigators amplified TCR beta CDR3 regions from RNA transcripts. Carried out on the TCR CDR3, a first-round RT-PCR used the HTBI primer set. TCRdb redid the calling of the multiplex PCR reads with MiXCR, one entry per CDR3 protein. The sample comprises about 640,000 distinct CDR3 sequences, around 20% of which are singletons, and around a third rests with the top ten. V shed 1 base and J 0 bases; nucleotides not matched to a gene: 8. Germline-derived CDR1 and CDR2 are DFQATT and SNEGSKA (reference sequence). The CDR3 is 16 amino acids.

The receptor's source is a man in his thirties or forties with Graves' ophthalmopathy. The rearrangement joins TRBV20-1 to TRBJ2-7; 8 nucleotides align to TRBD1. The sample was blood. CDR3 bases: TGCAGTGCTAGAGGCCCGCCGGGGACAGGCTCCTACGAGCAGTACTTC. Encoded protein: CSARGPPGTGSYEQYF.